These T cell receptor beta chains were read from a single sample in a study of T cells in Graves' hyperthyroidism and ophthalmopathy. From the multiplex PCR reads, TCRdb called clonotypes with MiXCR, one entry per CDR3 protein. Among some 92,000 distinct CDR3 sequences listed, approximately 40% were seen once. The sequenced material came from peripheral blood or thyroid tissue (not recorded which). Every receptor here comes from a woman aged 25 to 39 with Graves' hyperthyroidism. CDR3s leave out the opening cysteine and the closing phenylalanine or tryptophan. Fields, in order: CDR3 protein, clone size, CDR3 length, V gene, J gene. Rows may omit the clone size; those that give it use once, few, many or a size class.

ASRPAGGEAF,-,10,TRBV6-5,TRBJ1-1
ASSEGWGPNQPQY,-,13,TRBV2,TRBJ2-5
ASSPTEGSTEAF,many,12,TRBV4-2,TRBJ1-1
ASSRTGTGNLYDQPQH,-,16,TRBV7-9,TRBJ1-5
AIGGWETQH,-,9,TRBV10-3,TRBJ1-5
AISEFTATRNTEA,-,13,TRBV10-3,TRBJ2-6
ASSPRLGETQY,many,11,TRBV28,TRBJ2-5
ASSYSIGTSGSHEQY,many,15,TRBV6-6,TRBJ2-7
ASSPTGDGYEQY,many,12,TRBV4-2,TRBJ2-7
ASSIARVLDYGYT,-,13,TRBV5-1,TRBJ1-2
ASSLISGANTGELF,many,14,TRBV5-1,TRBJ2-2
ASSFSTDLNSPLH,-,13,TRBV7-8,TRBJ1-6
ASRPQGLATQY,many,11,TRBV7-8,TRBJ2-3
ASSYASGSGGELF,many,13,TRBV6-5,TRBJ2-2
AISADGGPRREKLF,-,14,TRBV7-6,TRBJ1-4
ASSLGANTGELF,medium-sized,12,TRBV7-9,TRBJ2-2
ASSSTSGTYNEQF,-,13,TRBV2,TRBJ2-1
ASSLRLDTEAF,many,11,TRBV7-3,TRBJ1-1
ASSFGGQGDQPQH,many,13,TRBV5-6,TRBJ1-5
ASSVRSLNTEAF,many,12,TRBV2,TRBJ1-1
ASNDREGGYT,many,10,TRBV19,TRBJ1-2
SANRVYGYT,-,9,TRBV20-1,TRBJ1-2
ASSLAGGLAVHEQF,many,14,TRBV7-8,TRBJ2-1
ASRIGHGAESEAF,many,13,TRBV6-1,TRBJ1-1